This TCR beta chain stems from a study of T cells in Graves' hyperthyroidism and ophthalmopathy. A lack of ophthalmopathy progression within 18 months defined stable Graves' hyperthyroidism. This clonotype was found a few times. Amplification of TCR beta CDR3 regions used RNA as the template. First-round RT-PCR with HTBI primers amplified the TCR CDR3 region. TCRdb itself ran the multiplex PCR reads through MiXCR, one entry per CDR3 protein. The sample shows some 620,000 distinct CDR3 sequences, 15% to 20% of them seen only once. The germline V gene has CDR1 SGHVS and CDR2 FNYEAQ. V gave up 5 bases and J gave up 2 bases, with 14 bases separating them. The CDR3 is made up of 15 amino acids.

The J gene is TRBJ2-3, the V gene TRBV7-6; a weak D match, TRBD2 (5 bases). Specimen: blood. The source of this sequence is a young woman with Graves' hyperthyroidism. CDR3 nucleotides: TGTGCCAGCAGCCCACTGCCCGGGATCACAGATACGCAGTATTTT. This sequence encodes CASSPLPGITDTQYF.